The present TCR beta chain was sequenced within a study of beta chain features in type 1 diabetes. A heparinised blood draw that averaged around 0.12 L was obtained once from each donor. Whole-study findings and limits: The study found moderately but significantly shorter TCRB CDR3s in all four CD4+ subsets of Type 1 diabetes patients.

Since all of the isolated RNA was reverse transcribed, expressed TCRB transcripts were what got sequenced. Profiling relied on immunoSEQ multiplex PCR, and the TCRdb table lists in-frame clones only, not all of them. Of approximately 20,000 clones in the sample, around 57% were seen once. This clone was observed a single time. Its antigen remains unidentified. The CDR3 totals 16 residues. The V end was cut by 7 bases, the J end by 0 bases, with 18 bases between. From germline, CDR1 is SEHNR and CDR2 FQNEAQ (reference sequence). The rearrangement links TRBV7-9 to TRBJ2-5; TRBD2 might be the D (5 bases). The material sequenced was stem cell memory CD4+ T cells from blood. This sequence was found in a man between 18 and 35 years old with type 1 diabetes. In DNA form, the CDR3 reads TGTGCCAGCAACCCTTCCGGAGAGGGCAACCAAGAGACCCAGTACTTC. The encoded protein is CASNPSGEGNQETQYF.